Sequencing of this T cell receptor (beta chain) was carried out in a study of cytomegalovirus exposure and HLA in healthy donors. Study-level information: Unique TCRs from HLA-typed donors, around 79 million of them, were held in an early data release. General study findings and limits: Investigators reported 150 to 200 TCR beta chains as tied to cytomegalovirus. Reports indicated that the classifier achieved high specificity and sensitivity in diagnosing cytomegalovirus status. Equally common other TCR beta chains were less clonally expanded than HLA-associated ones, a later analysis found.

The PCR made use of 60 Vbeta and 13 Jbeta primers. Assay used: immunoSEQ multiplex PCR; TCRdb lists only in-frame clones, some missing. The sample consists of hundreds of thousands of clones, around 73% of them appearing once. The germline gives CDR1 LGHNA, CDR2 YNFKEQ. The ends lost 0 bases at V and 2 bases at J; junction bases unmatched: 13. The CDR3 sequence is 19 residues long. Details on this clone: Its target is unknown.

The rearrangement links TRBV4-2 to TRBJ2-7, with 10 positions matching TRBD2. The sequence was collected from a male donor in good health and CMV-seronegative. The source material was PBMCs. For the CDR3, the DNA is TGTGCCAGCAGCCAAGAGGGCAGTAGCGGGAGGTCGGTCCCCTACGAGCAGTACTTC. As protein: CASSQEGSSGRSVPYEQYF.